What follows describes a single T cell receptor (beta chain). Profiled with immunoSEQ multiplex PCR; TCRdb holds only in-frame clones, not every one. The sample comprises 140,000 to 150,000 clones, 70% to 90% of which are singletons, and approximately 8% rests with the top ten. The data are from a study of T cell responses to AZD1222 COVID-19 vaccine. Germline CDR1 and CDR2: MNHEY and SVGAGI. The trim removed 11 bases at V and 6 bases at J, leaving 15 bases unmatched. The CDR3 loop spans 14 amino acids. This TCR was recovered from an adult in good health. The specimen comprised peripheral blood, sampled on day 0 of AZD1222 vaccination. The chain employs TRBV6-5 and TRBJ1-1, with TRBD1 identical over 7 bases. CDR3 bases: TGTGCCGGACGTACAGGGGTAAGCCTGGCTGAAGCTTTCTTT. It specifies CAGRTGVSLAEAFF.